This T cell receptor (beta chain) was captured in a study of blood T cells in healthy people across ages (dated by TCRdb to between 2014 and 2017). Describing the broader study: In model experiments, template switching captured about one uniquely barcoded TCR beta cDNA molecule for every two T cells. To track age-related changes in TCR beta repertoire diversity, the study relied on deep sequencing normalized with unique cDNA molecular identifiers. To avoid experimental bias, donors of different ages were distributed randomly across sequencing lanes. The study analyzed two additional independent replicas of 1 million unique cDNA reads from the same blood draw for two donors, one aged 18 to 29 and one aged 80 or older. The donors were divided into four age groups: young (average around 16 years), middle-aged (approximately 41), aged (approximately 62) and long-lived (82).

According to the germline V gene, CDR1 reads SQVTM and CDR2 reads ANQGSEA. V and J lose 4 bases and 9 bases, and a span of 16 bases separates them. Inclusive of the bounding cysteine and phenylalanine, the CDR3 is 14 residues long. Just CDR3 DNA is preserved here, 42 bases in frame from base 1. Library preparation employed 5' RACE. Sequencing instrument: Illumina HiSeq 2500. A second PCR of roughly 6 to 11 cycles was run with a J-beta primer mix and a sample-barcoded 5' primer. Each TCR beta cDNA molecule received a unique molecular identifier from a template-switch 5' adaptor carrying 12 random nucleotides. Each sample yielded at least 3 million CDR3-containing paired-end reads. The Mint cDNA synthesis kit, primed by a TRBC-specific oligonucleotide, was used to synthesize first-strand cDNA from all RNA. Following uracil-DNA glycosylase treatment, a first 18-cycle PCR with universal primers M1SS and BC2_uni_R was performed on all cDNA. Concerning the study's data processing: Each sample was normalized by randomly selecting 1 million high-quality reads, each carrying a distinct molecular identifier. Reads sharing molecular identifiers were discarded rather than binned into consensus sequences. MiTCR, with a Q25 quality threshold and the strictest error-elimination algorithm, was used for CDR3 identification, clonotype clustering and error correction. Lower-bound total TCR beta diversity was estimated with a nonparametric unseen species model using Euler transformation. TCRdb took the public reads, trimmed them with fastp at Q25, ran MiXCR for clone calling and kept in-frame beta chains. Each entry is one CDR3 protein sequence, shown with its most common DNA and genes. In this record, the V and J calls reflect TCRdb's handling and not the investigators' own analysis. The sample table lists more than 650,000 distinct CDR3 sequences, 20% to 25% of them with a count of one. Less than 25% of the sample comes from the top ten.

Study-level results and caveats: Observed TCR beta diversity per million T cells fell roughly linearly with age, and a significant reduction was already apparent by age roughly 40. Because profiling used bulk unsorted PBMCs, naive and antigen-experienced compartments could not be compared conclusively. Total diversity estimates from one million sequenced T cells were considered lower bounds and underestimates. Donor CMV infection status was unknown, potentially confounding age-related changes in expanded clonotypes. The long-lived group showed more naive CD4+ T cells, fewer expanded clones and increased TCR diversity than the aged group, suggesting age selection. A strong correlation was found between observed TCR beta diversity and the percentage of naive T cells measured by flow cytometry.

The roughly 39 donors, aged roughly 6 to 100 years, were systemically healthy Caucasian individuals from Russia. Each donor gave approximately 9.4 milliliters of peripheral blood, drawn into EDTA-treated Vacutainer tubes. Ficoll-Paque density-gradient centrifugation was used to isolate PBMCs, with at least 7 million per sample. Trizol reagent was used to extract total RNA from PBMCs, with at least 6 micrograms per sample. For every donor, an aliquot of PBMCs went through flow cytometry to measure the percentages of naive CD45RAhigh/CD27high T cells. This clonotype was recorded a few times. The clone's antigen remains unknown. Base qualities are not recorded, but no much larger clone differs from it by a single base.

The sequence joins TRBV29-1 to TRBJ1-6, with the D gene uncertain. The sample taken for sequencing was blood. The origin of this receptor is a man between 65 and 85 years old in good health. This receptor has the CDR3 CSVAADRLGSPLHF. The base sequence is TGCAGCGTTGCGGCGGACCGATTAGGTTCACCCCTCCACTTT.